This TCR beta chain was sequenced during a study of tumor-infiltrating lymphocytes in oesophageal squamous cell carcinoma. MiXCR, run by TCRdb on the PCR reads, gives a single entry per CDR3 protein. Of fewer than 20,000 distinct CDR3 sequences in the sample, approximately 46% were seen once. CDR1 is SGHVS and CDR2 is FNYEAQ in the germline V gene. The CDR3 is 13 amino acids. This clonotype was counted only a few times. Specimen: normal esophageal tissue next to the tumor. The chain employs TRBV7-6 and TRBJ2-5; no definite D call. Matching the DNA end better, TRBJ2-7 makes the J call doubtful. The TCR was taken from a female donor with esophageal squamous cell carcinoma. CDR3 residues: CASSLERTYEQYF. The DNA of the CDR3 is TGTGCCAGCAGCTTAGAACGGACCTACGAGCAGTACTTC.